Detailed here is one TCR beta chain. Authors' methods: For nucleated cells, counts were estimated from reference gene primer amplification. Clones were sequenced by immunoSEQ multiplex PCR, and TCRdb holds only the in-frame ones, with some missing. V, J and clone size derive from that table, while D and trimming were established from the DNA sequence. The sample records 100,000 to 150,000 clones, about 91% being singletons. The CDR3 consists of 13 residues. Per the germline V gene, CDR1 is SGHDT and CDR2 is YYEEEE. Trimming took 3 bases from V and 7 from J; bases not matched to a gene: 4. The sample comes from a study of blood T cell repertoires in COVID-19. Study-level background: Material from acute and convalescent COVID-19 was sourced from the United States, Italy and Spain. PBMCs, B-cell-depleted T cells, or T cells were the source of the cDNA or gDNA that made up the material.

The sample taken for sequencing was peripheral blood. The rearrangement joins TRBV5-6 to TRBJ1-2, with 9 bases identical to TRBD1. This clonotype was obtained from a woman in her 50s with active or convalescent COVID-19. The CDR3 region has the DNA TGTGCCAGCAGCTGGGACAGGGCAGGTGGCTACACCTTC. Protein: CASSWDRAGGYTF.